The sequence of this T cell receptor beta chain was determined in a study of blood T cell repertoires in COVID-19. As for the study in general: The analysed material was cDNA or gDNA that came from T cells, B-cell-depleted T cells, or PBMCs.

Profiled with immunoSEQ multiplex PCR; TCRdb holds only in-frame clones, not every one. The sample includes some 230,000 clones, approximately 92% of them seen just once. This clone was found once. With V trimmed by 3 bases and J by 5 bases, 13 bases remained unmatched. Germline V lookup: CDR1 SGHVS, CDR2 FQNEAQ. The length of the CDR3 is 17 residues. The rearrangement uses TRBV7-8 and TRBJ2-1; 7 bases align to TRBD2. The origin of this receptor is a woman between 18 and 30 years old in a cohort exposed to, infected with or recovered from COVID-19 (not recorded which). Sequenced sample: PBMCs or T cells enriched from blood (not recorded which). The CDR3: CASSFTPRAGRDNEQFF. The CDR3 region has the DNA TGTGCCAGCAGCTTTACCCCTCGAGCGGGAAGAGACAATGAGCAGTTCTTC. Complete variable domain (other parts from reference TRBV7-8 and TRBJ2-1): GAGVSQSPRYKVAKRGQDVALRCDPISGHVSLFWYQQALGQGPEFLTYFQNEAQLDKSGLPSDRFFAERPEGSVSTLKIQRTQQEDSAVYLCASSFTPRAGRDNEQFFGPGTRLTVL.